There are a few counts of the clone carrying this T cell receptor beta chain. As yet, its antigen is unknown. These data are taken from a study of T-cell memory formation after mild COVID-19. Trimming stripped 1 base from V and 8 bases from J, with 23 bases between. Per germline, CDR1 SGHTA and CDR2 FQGNSA. The CDR3 covers 17 residues. General observations from the study: Cross-reactive memory seemingly joined, as some responding clones were found in pre-infection memory.

One entry per CDR3 protein, called by TCRdb with MiXCR from the 5' RACE reads. The profile shows over 400,000 distinct CDR3 sequences, less than 25% of them singletons. The TCR sequence derives from an adult woman who had mild COVID-19 (a few samples of this study predate the infection). Cell type and time point are not known. This chain links TRBV7-2 with TRBJ1-2; the D gene is possibly TRBD1 (6 bases). Specimen: PBMCs or a T cell subset sorted from them (not recorded which). CDR3 nucleotide sequence: TGTGCCAGCAGCTTAGGAGGGACATCTATGGCCGTAAGAGGCTACACCTTC. Protein: CASSLGGTSMAVRGYTF.